Presented here are 2 T cell receptor beta chains from one specimen sequenced in a study of early T cells in non-severe SARS-CoV-2 infection. TCRdb itself ran the 5' RACE reads through MiXCR, one entry per CDR3 protein. The data contain about 77,000 distinct CDR3 sequences, approximately 16% of them singletons. Sequencing was done on a sample of whole blood. These receptors came from an adult who was a healthcare worker with PCR-confirmed SARS-CoV-2 infection or an uninfected control (not recorded which).

This clonotype came up many times. The gene calls are TRBV20-1 and TRBJ2-1, with 7 nucleotides matching TRBD2. Trimming at V came to 3 bases and at J to 15 bases, leaving 11 bases not matched to a gene. Germline V CDR1 and CDR2: DFQATT, SNEGSKA (reference sequence). This CDR3 is 12 amino acids long. DNA for the CDR3: TGCAGTGCTAGCGCCTCCGGGACTACCCCGTTCTTC. It translates to CSASASGTTPFF.

The rearrangement joins TRBV3-1 to TRBJ2-1; TRBD2 aligns across 11 bases. CDR3 length: 16 amino acids. Germline V CDR1 and CDR2: LGHDT, YNNKEL (reference sequence). V lost 2 bases, J lost 5 bases, and 5 bases stayed unmatched. The CDR3 sequence: CASSQQTSGDNNEQFF. The CDR3 DNA follows: TGTGCCAGCAGCCAACAGACTAGCGGGGATAACAATGAGCAGTTCTTC.